The 31 T cell receptor beta chains given below trace back to one sample, sequenced in a study of blood T cell repertoires in COVID-19. Sequencing was performed with immunoSEQ multiplex PCR; in TCRdb, only in-frame clones are kept and a portion is missing. Of around 260,000 clones listed, 70% to 90% are singletons. The sample was peripheral blood. Receptors originate from a man aged 55-75 years who had recovered from COVID-19.

V is TRBV5-1 and J is TRBJ1-2; D is perhaps TRBD1 (6 bases). The length of the CDR3 is 13 residues. The germline V gene encodes CDR1 SGHRS and CDR2 YFSETQ. Trimming removed 4 bases at V and 1 base at J, with 8 bases between. For the CDR3, the DNA is TGCGCCAGCAGCGAGGACAGTAACTATGGCTACACCTTC. Protein: CASSEDSNYGYTF.

The V gene is TRBV9, the J gene TRBJ1-6, with 8 nucleotides matching TRBD1. The CDR3 is made up of 14 amino acids. CDR1 is SGDLS, CDR2 YYNGEE, per germline. V lost 5 bases to trimming and J lost 7 bases; unmatched junction nucleotides: 5. The DNA for the CDR3 is TGTGCCAGCAGTCCTAGGACAGGGAATTCACCCCTCCACTTT. Translation: CASSPRTGNSPLHF.

J is TRBJ2-5 and V is TRBV5-4; no clear D. Germline V gene lookup returns CDR1 SGHNT and CDR2 YYREEE (reference sequence). Between the trimmed V and J ends, which lost 0 bases and 3 bases, there was a span of 6 bases. The CDR3 is 13 amino acids. The CDR3 coding sequence is TGTGCCAGCAGCTTGGTTGGAGAAGAGACCCAGTACTTC. It encodes CASSLVGEETQYF. The whole variable domain, filled in from reference TRBV5-4 and TRBJ2-5, reads ETGVTQSPTHLIKTRGQQVTLRCSSQSGHNTVSWYQQALGQGPQFIFQYYREEENGRGNFPPRFSGLQFPNYSSELNVNALELDDSALYLCASSLVGEETQYFGPGTRLLVL.

Only a few counts were recorded for this clone. The J gene is TRBJ1-2, the V gene TRBV5-1, with a tentative D call TRBD1 (5 bases). Trimming left V 1 base short and J 5 bases short, with 6 bases between. The CDR3 spans 12 residues. Germline V gene data show CDR1 as SGHRS and CDR2 as YFSETQ. The CDR3 protein is CASSLSGYGYTF. CDR3 in DNA: TGCGCCAGCAGCTTGTCAGGGTATGGCTACACCTTC.

The chain employs TRBV4-1 and TRBJ2-7, with 9 nucleotides matching TRBD1. The V gene end was trimmed by 0 bases and the J gene end by 0 bases; junction bases not matched to a gene: 3. Germline V gives CDR1 MGHRA, CDR2 YSYEKL. The CDR3 contains 16 residues. In DNA, the CDR3 is TGCGCCAGCAGCCAAGATTGGACAGGGGTCTCCTACGAGCAGTACTTC. Amino acid sequence: CASSQDWTGVSYEQYF.

The genes are TRBV6-6 and TRBJ1-5, with unresolved D. The germline gives CDR1 MNHNY, CDR2 SVGAGI (reference sequence). This CDR3 contains 13 residues. Deletions cut 4 bases from V and 2 bases from J, with 6 bases between. Here the CDR3 reads CASSFPGNQPQHF. CDR3 nucleotides: TGTGCCAGCAGTTTCCCGGGCAATCAGCCCCAGCATTTT.

This clone was observed once. The chain carries TRBV24-1 and TRBJ1-4; possible D gene TRBD1, 5 bases. CDR1 KGHDR and CDR2 SFDVKD come from the germline V gene. V dropped 4 bases and J dropped 4 bases, with 12 bases sitting between them. This CDR3 is built from 15 residues. CDR3 amino acids: CATSDPGQDNEKLFF. The DNA for the CDR3 is TGTGCCACCAGTGACCCTGGACAAGATAATGAAAAACTGTTTTTT.

The J gene is TRBJ1-1, the V gene TRBV3-1 (or the pseudogene TRBV3-2); D perhaps matches TRBD1 (5 bases). V was pared by 6 bases and J by 0 bases, with 14 bases between. CDR3 size: 15 residues. Germline CDR1 is LGHDT and CDR2 is YNNKEL (reference sequence). The CDR3 DNA reads as TGTGCCAGCAGTACAGGAGGGCTGATGAACACTGAAGCTTTCTTT. The encoded protein is CASSTGGLMNTEAFF.

Regarding this clone: The same CDR3 can be traced to other DNA sequences in this sample. J is TRBJ2-3 and V is TRBV5-1, with D possibly being TRBD2 (5 bases). The V and J ends lost 0 bases and 5 bases respectively, with 7 bases between them. CDR1 and CDR2 from the germline V gene are SGHRS and YFSETQ. The CDR3 runs to 13 residues. Here the CDR3 reads CASSLAGGDTQYF. The CDR3 DNA sequence: TGCGCCAGCAGCTTGGCCGGAGGAGATACGCAGTATTTT.

The chain joins TRBV4-2 to TRBJ2-7, with 15 nucleotides matching TRBD2. Germline V CDR1 and CDR2: LGHNA, YNFKEQ. V lost 3 bases to trimming and J lost 3 bases; unmatched junction nucleotides: 18. This CDR3 comprises 21 residues. CDR3 protein: CASSQWVGLAGGTVGYYEQYF. CDR3 nucleotide sequence: TGTGCCAGCAGCCAGTGGGTGGGACTAGCGGGAGGCACCGTCGGATACTACGAGCAGTACTTC.

The V and J genes are TRBV30 and TRBJ1-1; D is uncertain. Germline values: CDR1 GTSNPN, CDR2 SVGIG (reference sequence). V was pared by 3 bases and J by 1 base, with 9 bases between. The CDR3 extends over 13 amino acids. In nucleotides, the CDR3 is TGTGCCTGGAGGGATCTAGGGAACACTGAAGCTTTCTTT. Translated, it gives CAWRDLGNTEAFF.

This clone was observed at least ten times. This sequence joins TRBV5-1 and TRBJ2-5; 7 nucleotides agree with TRBD1. Looked up from germline, CDR1 is SGHRS and CDR2 is YFSETQ. J was trimmed by 2 bases and V by 2 bases; bases with no gene match: 3. This CDR3 spans 14 amino acids. CDR3 sequence (DNA): TGCGCCAGCAGCTTCGGGACAGCACAAGAGACCCAGTACTTC. Protein sequence: CASSFGTAQETQYF.

This clone was seen just once. This chain connects TRBV5-5 to TRBJ1-2; 7 nucleotides agree with TRBD1. The CDR3 sequence is 15 residues long. Germline V CDR1 and CDR2: SGHKS, YYEKEE (reference sequence). V lost 3 bases and J lost 8; bases outside the gene matches: 13. This CDR3 is CASSSSGTRGSGYTF. CDR3 coding DNA: TGTGCCAGCAGCTCCTCGGGTACCAGGGGGTCGGGCTACACCTTC.

V and J are TRBV7-3 and TRBJ2-7; maybe TRBD2 (6 bases). The CDR3 runs 15 residues. Germline V CDR1 and CDR2: SGHTA, FQGTGA. With 0 bases removed from V and 5 bases from J, the gap between germline ends came to 14 bases. CDR3 sequence (DNA): TGTGCCAGCAGCTTAACGGGCGGGGCTTCAAACGAGCAGTACTTC. This gives the protein CASSLTGGASNEQYF.

CDR3 DNA sequence: TGCAGCGCCGACGACAGGGTAGGAACTGAAGCTTTCTTT. This sequence encodes CSADDRVGTEAFF. The rearrangement joins TRBV29-1 to TRBJ1-1; 7 bases fit TRBD1. The ends lost 7 bases at V and 5 bases at J; junction bases unmatched: 10. The CDR3 consists of 13 residues. CDR1 is SQVTM, CDR2 ANQGSEA, per germline.

This clone appeared once. Mismatch with germline at one junction end may stem from a read error. The chain employs TRBV5-1 and TRBJ1-2; D not resolved. The CDR3 consists of 14 residues. From germline, CDR1 is SGHRS and CDR2 YFSETQ. In DNA form, the CDR3 reads TGCGCCAGCAGCCCGGGAACAGTTGAACCTCTGAGCCCCTTC. As protein: CASSPGTVEPLSPF.

V usage is TRBV19 and J usage is TRBJ1-1, with TRBD1 as a possible D gene (5 bases). There are 16 residues in the CDR3. Germline-derived CDR1 and CDR2 are LNHDA and SQIVND (reference sequence). Trimming took off 5 bases at V and 1 base at J, with 17 bases between the two ends. CDR3 in amino acids: CASSFGGGTANTEAFF. DNA of the CDR3: TGTGCCAGTAGTTTCGGGGGGGGAACGGCGAACACTGAAGCTTTCTTT.

V usage is TRBV11-2 and J usage is TRBJ2-1; 8 nucleotides align to TRBD2. With V trimmed by 3 bases and J by 8 bases, 6 bases remained unmatched. CDR1 and CDR2 (germline): SGHAT, FQNNGV. CDR3 length: 14 amino acids. Here the CDR3 DNA reads TGTGCCAGCAGCTTCTCCAGCGGGGGTGATGAGCAGTTCTTC. It yields the protein CASSFSSGGDEQFF.

The chain recombines TRBV7-3 with TRBJ1-2, with D maybe TRBD1 (5 bases). The CDR3 spans 12 residues. V lost 5 bases, J lost 2 bases, and 6 bases lay in between. Germline CDR1 reads SGHTA; CDR2 reads FQGTGA. The CDR3 DNA is TGTGCCAGCAGCGCAGGGAACTATGGCTACACCTTC. Translation: CASSAGNYGYTF.

V gene TRBV27 combines with J gene TRBJ2-7; TRBD2 matches at 12 bases. The CDR3 length is 14 residues. CDR1 and CDR2 from the germline V gene are MNHEY and SMNVEV (reference sequence). Trimming took 2 bases from V and 5 from J; bases not matched to a gene: 1. The CDR3 spells CASSLRTSGNEQYF. CDR3 coding DNA: TGTGCCAGCAGTTTAAGGACTAGCGGGAACGAGCAGTACTTC.

The rearrangement joins TRBV4-2 to TRBJ1-2; weak D call: TRBD1 (5 bases). CDR3 length: 14 amino acids. The V end lost 1 base, the J end lost 3 bases, and 9 bases lay between the germline ends. Germline V lookup: CDR1 LGHNA, CDR2 YNFKEQ. The CDR3 coding sequence is TGTGCCAGCAGCCAAGGTGGGGGGGACTATGGCTACACCTTC. Translating it yields CASSQGGGDYGYTF.

The rearrangement joins TRBV3-1 (or the pseudogene TRBV3-2) to TRBJ2-2; weak D call: TRBD2 (5 bases). Trimming removed 2 bases from V and 6 bases from J, with 10 bases in between. Germline assignment: CDR1 LGHDT and CDR2 YNNKEL (reference sequence). The CDR3 is 14 amino acids. Here the CDR3 reads CASSQRGRAGELFF. CDR3 sequence (DNA): TGTGCCAGCAGCCAAAGAGGGAGAGCCGGGGAGCTGTTTTTT.

This chain joins TRBV5-5 and TRBJ2-7; 9 bases align to TRBD1. This CDR3 is 14 amino acids long. Germline-derived CDR1 and CDR2 are SGHKS and YYEKEE (reference sequence). With V trimmed by 4 bases and J by 3 bases, 5 bases remained unmatched. CDR3 coding DNA: TGTGCCAGCAGCACCCCGGGACAGGGCTACGAGCAGTACTTC. Its protein product is CASSTPGQGYEQYF.

The chain's CDR3 is CASSPRRDRASYEQYF. CDR3 DNA sequence: TGTGCCAGCAGCCCCAGGCGGGACAGGGCGTCCTACGAGCAGTACTTC. V gene TRBV7-2 combines with J gene TRBJ2-7; the match to TRBD1 covers 9 bases. The CDR3 consists of 16 residues. Per germline, CDR1 SGHTA and CDR2 FQGNSA. The V segment lost 5 bases and the J segment 1 base; nucleotides outside the gene matches: 9.

The chain links TRBV28 to TRBJ2-1; TRBD1 matches 9 bases. The CDR3 is 15 residues long. The V and J ends lost 3 bases and 9 bases, in that order; junction bases with no gene match: 9. Per the germline V gene, CDR1 is MDHEN and CDR2 is SYDVKM. The DNA for the CDR3 is TGTGCCAGCAGTTTCCTAGGACAGGGGAATCTTGAGCAGTTCTTC. Translating gives CASSFLGQGNLEQFF.

This clone has just a few counts. This specimen includes other DNA sequences encoding the same CDR3. The J gene is TRBJ1-1, the V gene TRBV4-2; TRBD1 might be the D (5 bases). The CDR3 runs 14 residues. Trimming removed 0 bases at V and 1 base at J, with 6 bases between. CDR1 and CDR2 from the germline V gene are LGHNA and YNFKEQ. The CDR3 sequence: CASSQDRGNTEAFF. CDR3 bases: TGTGCCAGCAGCCAAGATAGGGGGAACACTGAAGCTTTCTTT.

The chain links TRBV6-4 to TRBJ2-2; tentative D call: TRBD2 (6 bases). V was cut by 3 bases and J by 6 bases, with 11 bases left in between. CDR1 MRHNA and CDR2 SNTAGT come from the germline V gene. The CDR3 spans 14 residues. The CDR3 reads CASSEGGVAGELFF. The CDR3 DNA is TGTGCCAGCAGTGAAGGCGGGGTGGCCGGGGAGCTGTTTTTT.

This clone occurred once. The chain employs TRBV5-5 and TRBJ2-2; 13 bases match TRBD2. V lost 4 bases, J lost 0 bases, and 6 bases stayed unmatched. Looked up from germline, CDR1 is SGHKS and CDR2 is YYEKEE (reference sequence). The CDR3 has 18 amino acids. The CDR3 reads CASSARLAGGANTGELFF. For the CDR3, the DNA is TGTGCCAGCAGCGCACGACTAGCGGGAGGTGCGAACACCGGGGAGCTGTTTTTT.

This clone appeared once. The rearrangement joins TRBV5-1 to TRBJ2-3; D is perhaps TRBD2 (6 bases). Between the trimmed V and J ends, which lost 4 bases and 4 bases, there was a span of 7 bases. This CDR3 is built from 12 residues. Looked up from germline, CDR1 is SGHRS and CDR2 is YFSETQ. The CDR3 reads CASSGEADTQYF. The CDR3 DNA is TGCGCCAGCAGCGGGGAGGCAGATACGCAGTATTTT.

The chain combines TRBV30 with TRBJ2-1, with D perhaps TRBD2 (5 bases). The V end lost 0 bases, the J end lost 9 bases, and 12 bases lay between the germline ends. This CDR3 comprises 13 residues. Germline CDR1 and CDR2: GTSNPN and SVGIG (reference sequence). Written as DNA, the CDR3 is TGTGCCTGGAGTGTACTAGTTGGAGGTGAGCAGTTCTTC. This encodes CAWSVLVGGEQFF.

The rearrangement uses TRBV27 and TRBJ1-2, with unresolved D. The CDR3 totals 13 residues. V was shortened by 6 bases and J by 5 bases, with 13 bases between the two germline ends. Looked up from germline, CDR1 is MNHEY and CDR2 is SMNVEV (reference sequence). In nucleotides, the CDR3 is TGTGCCAGCAGCCCCTCCCTCTCTTATGGCTACACCTTC. It translates to CASSPSLSYGYTF.